This TCR beta chain was found in a study of spatial heterogeneity in lung cancer. Study in general: Patients with untreated early-stage non-small cell lung cancer, numbering 72, were the donors. The study sequenced follow-up PBMC samples when they were available, at a median of roughly 22 months after resection.

TCR cDNA molecules each carried a unique molecular identifier. TCRdb fed the 5' RACE reads into MiXCR, producing one record per CDR3 protein. The data contain fewer than 60,000 distinct CDR3 sequences, 6.5% to 7.5% of them singletons. Ten or more counts support this clonotype. Its target is not known. Time point reported: blood at routine non-recurrence follow-up after resection. Tumor, nontumor lung or frozen PBMC supplied whole RNA, sequenced without sorting. Findings and limits, study-wide: Blood carried ubiquitous expanded tumor TCRs more at resection than follow-up.

Germline CDR1 MNHEY, CDR2 SVGAGI. The CDR3 is 14 amino acids. V lost 6 bases, J lost 4 bases, and 7 bases stayed unmatched. The TCR originated in a female donor with early-stage non-small cell lung cancer. V is TRBV6-5 and J is TRBJ1-1, with TRBD1 identical over 8 bases. This material consisted of PBMCs, taken at follow-up. In DNA form, the CDR3 reads TGTGCCAGCAGGACTCCAGGGGGCGGCACTGAAGCTTTCTTT. Translated, it gives CASRTPGGGTEAFF.